Reported below is one T cell receptor (beta chain). What it recognizes is unknown. The sample belongs to a study of T cell responses to AZD1222 COVID-19 vaccine. Study-wide results and limits: Sampling that yielded the repertoires occurred only after the peak T cell response.

Second-dose groups at about 4 or about 12 weeks were pooled. Per the germline V gene, CDR1 is SGDLS and CDR2 is YYNGEE. This CDR3 comprises 17 residues. The V segment lost 2 bases and the J segment 4 bases; nucleotides outside the gene matches: 9. TCRdb's copy holds only in-frame clones and misses some; the assay was immunoSEQ multiplex PCR. The sample lists about 90,000 clones, roughly 85% occurring once. The V and J genes are TRBV9 and TRBJ2-3; 11 nucleotides match TRBD2. The origin of this receptor is an adult who received the AZD1222 COVID-19 vaccine. The source material was peripheral blood, sampled 28 days after the second AZD1222 dose. CDR3 DNA sequence: TGTGCCAGCAGCGTGGCTAGCGGGAGGCCCTACGCAGATACGCAGTATTTT. It translates to CASSVASGRPYADTQYF.